This T cell receptor (beta chain) is from a study of beta chain features in type 1 diabetes. Germline V gives CDR1 SGHTA, CDR2 FQGNSA. CDR3 length: 15 residues. This clone was seen more than once but under ten times. At one boundary the junction diverges from the germline segment, which might be a read error. Expressed TCRB transcripts were sequenced because the entire RNA isolate underwent reverse transcription. Sequenced by immunoSEQ multiplex PCR; TCRdb stores in-frame clones only, minus some. The sample has some 220,000 clones, approximately 11% seen once. The TCR comes from a man between 18 and 35 years old in good health. The chain uses TRBV7-2 and TRBJ2-7; TRBD2 agrees at 14 bases. The sample comprised central memory CD4+ T cells from blood. The CDR3 loop reads CASSDMGWTSGRRHF. The CDR3 DNA is TGTGCCAGCAGCGATATGGGTTGGACTAGCGGGAGGAGGCACTTC. Combining the CDR3 with reference TRBV7-2 and TRBJ2-7 gives the whole variable domain GAGVSQSPSNKVTEKGKDVELRCDPISGHTALYWYRQSLGQGLEFLIYFQGNSAPDKSGLPSDRFSAERTGGSVSTLTIQRTQQEDSAVYLCASSDMGWTSGRRHFGPGTRLTVT.